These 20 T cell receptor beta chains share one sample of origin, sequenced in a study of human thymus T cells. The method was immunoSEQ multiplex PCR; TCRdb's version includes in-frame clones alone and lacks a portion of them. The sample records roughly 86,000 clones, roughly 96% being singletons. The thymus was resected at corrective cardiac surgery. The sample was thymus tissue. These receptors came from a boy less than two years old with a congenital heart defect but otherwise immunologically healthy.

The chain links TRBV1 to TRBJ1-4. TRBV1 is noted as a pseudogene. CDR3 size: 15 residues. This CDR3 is CTSSPRSTTNEKLFF. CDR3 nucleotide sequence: TGCACCAGCAGCCCCCGGAGCACAACTAATGAAAAACTGTTTTTT.

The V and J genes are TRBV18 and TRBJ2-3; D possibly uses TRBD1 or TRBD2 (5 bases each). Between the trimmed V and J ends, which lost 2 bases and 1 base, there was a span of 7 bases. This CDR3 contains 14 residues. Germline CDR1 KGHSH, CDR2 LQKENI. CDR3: CASSPVGGTDTQYF. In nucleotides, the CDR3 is TGTGCCAGCTCACCAGTGGGGGGCACAGATACGCAGTATTTT.

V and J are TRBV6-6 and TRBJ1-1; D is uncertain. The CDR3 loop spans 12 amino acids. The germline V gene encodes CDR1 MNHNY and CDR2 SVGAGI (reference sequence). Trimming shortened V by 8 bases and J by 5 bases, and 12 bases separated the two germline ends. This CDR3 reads CASSVLRTEAFF. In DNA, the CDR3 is TGTGCCAGCTCGGTATTGCGGACTGAAGCTTTCTTT.

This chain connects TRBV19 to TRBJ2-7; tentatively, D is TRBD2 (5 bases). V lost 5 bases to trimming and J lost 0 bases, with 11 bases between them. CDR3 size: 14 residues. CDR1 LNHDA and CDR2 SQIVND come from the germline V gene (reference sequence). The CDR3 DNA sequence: TGTGCCAGTAGTCCCCGGACTGACTCCTACGAGCAGTACTTC. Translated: CASSPRTDSYEQYF.

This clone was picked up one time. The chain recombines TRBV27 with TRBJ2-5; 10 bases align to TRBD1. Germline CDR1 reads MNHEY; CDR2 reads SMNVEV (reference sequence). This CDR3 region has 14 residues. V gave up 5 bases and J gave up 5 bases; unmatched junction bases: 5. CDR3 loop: CASSVRDRGETQYF. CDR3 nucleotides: TGTGCCAGCAGTGTCCGGGACAGGGGTGAGACCCAGTACTTC.

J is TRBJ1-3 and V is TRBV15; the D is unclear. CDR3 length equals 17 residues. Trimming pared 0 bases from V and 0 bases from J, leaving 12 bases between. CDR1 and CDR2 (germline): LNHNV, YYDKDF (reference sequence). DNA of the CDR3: TGTGCCACCAGCAGAGATCCTAGGTGGATCTCTGGAAACACCATATATTTT. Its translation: CATSRDPRWISGNTIYF.

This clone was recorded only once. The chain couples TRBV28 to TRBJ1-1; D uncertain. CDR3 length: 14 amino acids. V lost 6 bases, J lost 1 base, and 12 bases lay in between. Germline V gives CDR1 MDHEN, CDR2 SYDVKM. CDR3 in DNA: TGTGCCAGCAGCGCCCCGGACTCGAACACTGAAGCTTTCTTT. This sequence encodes CASSAPDSNTEAFF.

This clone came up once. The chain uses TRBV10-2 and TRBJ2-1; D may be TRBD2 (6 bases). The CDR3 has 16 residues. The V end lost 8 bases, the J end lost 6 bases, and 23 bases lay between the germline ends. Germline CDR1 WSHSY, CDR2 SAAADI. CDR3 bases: TGCGCCAGCGGAACAAATAGCGGAGACACGGCCAATGAGCAGTTCTTC. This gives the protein CASGTNSGDTANEQFF.

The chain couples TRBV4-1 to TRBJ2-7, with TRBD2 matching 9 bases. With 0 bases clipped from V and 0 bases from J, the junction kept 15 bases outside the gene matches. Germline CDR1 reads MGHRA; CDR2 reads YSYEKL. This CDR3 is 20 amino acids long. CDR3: CASSQDHPGGRDFSSYEQYF. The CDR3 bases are TGCGCCAGCAGCCAAGATCATCCTGGCGGGAGGGATTTCAGCTCCTACGAGCAGTACTTC.

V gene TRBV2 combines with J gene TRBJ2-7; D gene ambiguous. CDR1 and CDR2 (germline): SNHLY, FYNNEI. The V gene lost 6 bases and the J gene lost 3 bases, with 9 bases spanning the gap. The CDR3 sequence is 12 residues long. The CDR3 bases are TGTGCCAGCAGAAACCTCCTCTACGAGCAGTACTTC. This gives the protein CASRNLLYEQYF.

CDR3 loop: CSVEDGISESIREQFF. CDR3 in DNA: TGCAGCGTTGAAGATGGGATTAGCGAGTCAATAAGAGAGCAGTTCTTC. The chain uses TRBV29-1 and TRBJ2-1, with D possibly matching TRBD2 (5 bases). Germline loops: CDR1 SQVTM, CDR2 ANQGSEA. The germline V and J ends were trimmed by 0 bases and 10 bases, with 22 bases remaining between them. The CDR3 extends over 16 amino acids.

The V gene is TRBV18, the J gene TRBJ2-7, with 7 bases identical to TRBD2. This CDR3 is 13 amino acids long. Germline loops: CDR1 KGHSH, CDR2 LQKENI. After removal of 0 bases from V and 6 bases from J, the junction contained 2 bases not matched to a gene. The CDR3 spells CASSPPGGGEQYF. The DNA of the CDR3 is TGTGCCAGCTCACCACCGGGGGGGGGCGAGCAGTACTTC.

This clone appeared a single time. The CDR3 spells CASRHRGSHTYEQYF. The DNA for the CDR3 is TGTGCCAGCAGGCACAGGGGTAGTCATACCTACGAGCAGTACTTC. The chain recombines TRBV27 with TRBJ2-7, with 7 bases matching TRBD1. In germline, CDR1 is MNHEY, CDR2 SMNVEV (reference sequence). J was trimmed by 2 bases and V by 6 bases; bases with no gene match: 10. The CDR3 covers 15 residues.

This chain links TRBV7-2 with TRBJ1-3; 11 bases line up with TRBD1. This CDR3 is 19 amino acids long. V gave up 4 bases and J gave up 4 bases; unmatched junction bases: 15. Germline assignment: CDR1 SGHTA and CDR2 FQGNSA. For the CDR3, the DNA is TGTGCCAGCAGCTACTCGTTCGGACAGGGGGCCTTCCCCGGAAACACCATATATTTT. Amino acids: CASSYSFGQGAFPGNTIYF.

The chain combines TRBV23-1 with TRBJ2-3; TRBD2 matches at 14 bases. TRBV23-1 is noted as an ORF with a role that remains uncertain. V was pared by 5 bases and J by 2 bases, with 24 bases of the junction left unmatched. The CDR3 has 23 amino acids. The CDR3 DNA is TGCGCCAGCAGTGGAATTAAGCGTCGGACTAGCGGGAGGCCCTATCCCTCCACAGATACGCAGTATTTT. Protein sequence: CASSGIKRRTSGRPYPSTDTQYF.

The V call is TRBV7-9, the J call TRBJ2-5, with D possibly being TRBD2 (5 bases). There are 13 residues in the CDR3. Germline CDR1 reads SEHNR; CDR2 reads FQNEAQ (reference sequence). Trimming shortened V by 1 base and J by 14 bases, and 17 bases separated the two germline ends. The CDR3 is CASSLEAESGVYF. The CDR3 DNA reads TGTGCCAGCAGCTTAGAGGCGGAATCCGGGGTCTACTTC.

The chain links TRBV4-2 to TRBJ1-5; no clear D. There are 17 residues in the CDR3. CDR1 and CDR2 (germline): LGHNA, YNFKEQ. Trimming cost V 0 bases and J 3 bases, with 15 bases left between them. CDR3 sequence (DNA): TGTGCCAGCAGCCAAGAGATAGACTCCATCCCCAATCAGCCCCAGCATTTT. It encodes CASSQEIDSIPNQPQHF.

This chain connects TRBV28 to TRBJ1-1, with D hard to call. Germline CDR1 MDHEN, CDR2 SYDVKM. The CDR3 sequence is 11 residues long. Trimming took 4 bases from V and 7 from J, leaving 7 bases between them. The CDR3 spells CASSWVREAFF. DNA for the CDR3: TGTGCCAGCAGTTGGGTACGTGAAGCTTTCTTT.

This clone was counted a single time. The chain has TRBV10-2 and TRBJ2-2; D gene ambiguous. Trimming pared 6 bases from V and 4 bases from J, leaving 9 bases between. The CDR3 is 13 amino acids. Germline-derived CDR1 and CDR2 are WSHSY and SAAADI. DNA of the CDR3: TGCGCCAGCAGCCCCAAAGGCACCGGGGAGCTGTTTTTT. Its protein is CASSPKGTGELFF.

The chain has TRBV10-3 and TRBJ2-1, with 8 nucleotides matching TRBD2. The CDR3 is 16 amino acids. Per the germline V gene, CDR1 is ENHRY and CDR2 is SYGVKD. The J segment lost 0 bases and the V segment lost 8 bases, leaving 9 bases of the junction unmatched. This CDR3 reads CAIGGLEGCSYNEQFF. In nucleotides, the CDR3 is TGTGCCATCGGGGGACTAGAGGGATGCTCCTACAATGAGCAGTTCTTC.